The clone carrying this T cell receptor beta chain was seen a handful of times. Genomic DNA belonging to each subset was distributed in equal measure over several immunoSEQ plates. Repertoires were generated with immunoSEQ multiplex PCR, while TCRdb's copy carries only in-frame clones and drops some. The sample has about 180,000 clones, over 80% seen once. This specimen belongs to a study of shared clonotypes between healthy human individuals. The V segment lost 6 bases and the J segment 1 base; nucleotides outside the gene matches: 3. The CDR3 consists of 14 residues. CDR1 and CDR2 from the germline V gene are SNHLY and FYNNEI.

The sequencing input was naive CD4+ T cells sorted from blood. Subset: CD45RA+ positively selected. This TCR was recovered from a woman aged 30 to 39 in good health. The J gene is TRBJ1-5, the V gene TRBV2, with 7 nucleotides matching TRBD1. CDR3 DNA: TGTGCCAGCAGGGGGGACAGAAGCAATCAGCCCCAGCATTTT. Amino acid sequence: CASRGDRSNQPQHF.